These 21 T cell receptor beta chains came from one sample sequenced in a study of identical twins. Each CDR3 protein gets one entry after TCRdb re-called the 5' RACE reads with MiXCR. The sample yields 570,000 or so distinct CDR3 sequences, more than 9% seen once. These sequences were also reported in another study, on yellow fever vaccine responses in identical twins.

The source material was PBMCs. These receptors all come from a woman aged 18-29 years in good health.

This clonotype was detected ten times or more. This chain connects TRBV5-1 to TRBJ2-1, with TRBD2 matching 9 bases. The CDR3 covers 14 residues. Trimming took 8 bases from V and 1 from J; bases not matched to a gene: 4. Per the germline V gene, CDR1 is SGHRS and CDR2 is YFSETQ. In DNA form, the CDR3 reads TGCGCCAGTCGGACTAGCGATTCCTACAATGAGCAGTTCTTC. This codes for CASRTSDSYNEQFF.

This clonotype was picked up a small number of times. Here the CDR3 DNA reads TGTGCCAGCAGTACTCTAGATTCCACAGATACGCAGTATTTT. It yields the protein CASSTLDSTDTQYF. The rearrangement joins TRBV27 to TRBJ2-3; D gene uncertain. The germline gives CDR1 MNHEY, CDR2 SMNVEV (reference sequence). V was shortened by 5 bases and J by 2 bases, with 11 bases between the two germline ends. The CDR3 is 14 residues long.

A few counts support this clonotype. The chain joins TRBV3-1 to TRBJ2-3; D may match TRBD1 or TRBD2 (5 bases each). V was clipped by 3 bases and J by 0 bases, with 10 bases between them. The CDR3 is 15 amino acids. The germline V gene encodes CDR1 LGHDT and CDR2 YNNKEL (reference sequence). CDR3 coding DNA: TGTGCCAGCAGCCAGAGGGGCCGGAGCACAGATACGCAGTATTTT. It yields the protein CASSQRGRSTDTQYF.

This clonotype appeared many times. The gene calls are TRBV28 and TRBJ2-5; 7 bases map to TRBD2. The CDR3 covers 13 residues. The germline V gene encodes CDR1 MDHEN and CDR2 SYDVKM. Trimming took 7 bases from V and 0 from J; bases not matched to a gene: 2. Here the CDR3 DNA reads TGTGCCAGCACGGGGGGATACCAAGAGACCCAGTACTTC. Amino acids: CASTGGYQETQYF.

V and J are TRBV7-8 and TRBJ1-6; D might be TRBD1 (5 bases). Germline-derived CDR1 and CDR2 are SGHVS and FQNEAQ. V was cut by 0 bases and J by 5 bases, with 5 bases left in between. This CDR3 has 14 amino acids. CDR3 coding DNA: TGTGCCAGCAGCTTAGCAGGGGATAATTCACCCCTCCACTTT. Its translation is CASSLAGDNSPLHF.

This clonotype was observed many times. J is TRBJ2-1 and V is TRBV7-9; D unclear. The CDR3 is made up of 15 amino acids. Germline assignment: CDR1 SEHNR and CDR2 FQNEAQ (reference sequence). V gave up 2 bases and J gave up 8 bases, with 16 bases separating them. CDR3 nucleotides: TGTGCCAGCAGCTTAATCTTACAAATAAGTGATGAGCAGTTCTTC. Its protein is CASSLILQISDEQFF.

The table lists this clonotype with many counts. The chain is built from TRBV4-3 and TRBJ1-1; no definite D call. The germline V gene encodes CDR1 LGHNA and CDR2 YSLEER. Trimming shortened V by 0 bases and J by 4 bases, and 12 bases separated the two germline ends. The CDR3 is made up of 15 amino acids. CDR3 in DNA: TGCGCCAGCAGCCAAGACACCGGAATAGTCACTGAAGCTTTCTTT. Translating gives CASSQDTGIVTEAFF.

The chain uses TRBV11-1 and TRBJ2-5; TRBD1 matches 10 bases. The CDR3 has 18 amino acids. CDR1 and CDR2 (germline): SGHAT, FQDESV (reference sequence). V shed 4 bases, J shed 0 bases, and the junction held 11 bases outside the gene matches. The CDR3 region is CASSSGTGDPSYQETQYF. CDR3 nucleotides: TGTGCCAGCAGCTCCGGGACAGGGGACCCTTCGTACCAAGAGACCCAGTACTTC. Together with reference TRBV11-1 and TRBJ2-5, the CDR3 gives the full variable domain: EAEVAQSPRYKITEKSQAVAFWCDPISGHATLYWYRQILGQGPELLVQFQDESVVDDSQLPKDRFSAERLKGVDSTLKIQPAELGDSAMYLCASSSGTGDPSYQETQYFGPGTRLLVL.

The chain employs TRBV20-1 and TRBJ2-5; TRBD2 aligns across 14 bases. The junction had 4 bases not matched to a gene; V was cut back by 0 bases and J by 7 bases. This CDR3 has 15 residues. Germline V CDR1 and CDR2: DFQATT, SNEGSKA (reference sequence). As DNA, the CDR3 is TGCAGTGCTAGAGATCGACTAGCGGGAGGGGGGACCCAGTACTTC. Amino acid sequence: CSARDRLAGGGTQYF.

This sequence joins TRBV12-3 or TRBV12-4 and TRBJ2-2; no firm D call. There are 12 residues in the CDR3. V was shortened by 8 bases and J by 6 bases, with 10 bases between the two germline ends. The CDR3 loop is CASVFFPGELFF. CDR3 bases: TGTGCCAGCGTTTTTTTCCCCGGGGAGCTGTTTTTT.

At least ten counts were recorded for this clonotype. V gene TRBV5-6 combines with J gene TRBJ1-5; TRBD1 might be the D (6 bases). CDR1 and CDR2 (germline): SGHDT, YYEEEE. V was cut by 2 bases and J by 1 base, with 10 bases left in between. The length of the CDR3 is 15 residues. The CDR3 DNA is TGTGCCAGCAGCTTTGGAGGGGGGAGCAATCAGCCCCAGCATTTT. Amino acids: CASSFGGGSNQPQHF.

This chain uses TRBV7-2 with TRBJ2-7, with TRBD2 identical over 9 bases. Germline assignment: CDR1 SGHTA and CDR2 FQGNSA. This CDR3 is 16 amino acids long. Trimming at V came to 3 bases and at J to 2 bases, leaving 8 bases not matched to a gene. The CDR3 DNA reads as TGTGCCAGCAGCTTTGGCGGGGGGGTCAGGGCCTACGAGCAGTACTTC. Translated, it gives CASSFGGGVRAYEQYF.

The table lists this clonotype with many counts. The CDR3 spells CASQGTSGLYNEQFF. The DNA for the CDR3 is TGTGCCTCTCAAGGGACTAGCGGACTATACAATGAGCAGTTCTTC. The rearrangement joins TRBV10-3 to TRBJ2-1, with 11 positions matching TRBD2. V lost 11 bases to trimming and J lost 4 bases; unmatched junction nucleotides: 10. This CDR3 spans 15 amino acids. Germline loops: CDR1 ENHRY, CDR2 SYGVKD.

This clonotype turned up a few times. This chain links TRBV5-1 with TRBJ2-7; possibly TRBD2 for D (6 bases). V lost 3 bases and J 2 bases, leaving 15 bases between the germline ends. Germline CDR1 and CDR2: SGHRS and YFSETQ. The CDR3 is 15 amino acids. CDR3 in amino acids: CASSSSGEPPYEQYF. CDR3 nucleotide sequence: TGCGCCAGCAGCTCTTCGGGGGAGCCCCCCTACGAGCAGTACTTC. The full variable domain, its missing parts supplied by reference TRBV5-1 and TRBJ2-7, is KAGVTQTPRYLIKTRGQQVTLSCSPISGHRSVSWYQQTPGQGLQFLFEYFSETQRNKGNFPGRFSGRQFSNSRSEMNVSTLELGDSALYLCASSSSGEPPYEQYFGPGTRLTVT.

The V and J genes are TRBV29-1 and TRBJ2-7, with TRBD1 as a possible D gene (5 bases). The germline CDR1 and CDR2 sequences are SQVTM and ANQGSEA. The CDR3 is 13 amino acids. V was clipped by 5 bases and J by 1 base, with 12 bases between them. The CDR3 region has the DNA TGCAGCGTTTTTAGGACAAGTTCCTACGAGCAGTACTTC. This gives the protein CSVFRTSSYEQYF.

The chain couples TRBV6-2 or TRBV6-3 to TRBJ1-2, with unresolved D. V lost 8 bases, J lost 2 bases, and 9 bases lay in between. Germline-derived CDR1 and CDR2 are MNHEY and SVGEGT. The CDR3 extends over 12 amino acids. The CDR3 coding sequence is TGTGCCAGCGAGGGTTACAACTATGGCTACACCTTC. Its protein is CASEGYNYGYTF.

This clonotype was observed many times. The chain recombines TRBV4-3 with TRBJ2-3, with 9 nucleotides matching TRBD1. The germline V gene encodes CDR1 LGHNA and CDR2 YSLEER. The length of the CDR3 is 14 residues. V lost 2 bases to trimming and J lost 6 bases; unmatched junction nucleotides: 3. The CDR3 sequence is CASSQRDRADTQYF. CDR3 nucleotide sequence: TGCGCCAGCAGCCAAAGGGACAGGGCTGATACGCAGTATTTT.

This clonotype showed up many times. The CDR3, as DNA: TGTGCCAGCAGCGCAGGGGAGTATGGCTACACCTTC. It yields the protein CASSAGEYGYTF. This sequence joins TRBV7-2 and TRBJ1-2; the D gene is possibly TRBD1 (6 bases). V was trimmed by 5 bases and J by 5 bases, leaving 9 bases between them. The CDR3 is made up of 12 amino acids. Germline lookup yields CDR1 SGHTA and CDR2 FQGNSA.

This clonotype was counted a few times. The chain joins TRBV12-3 or TRBV12-4 to TRBJ2-3; TRBD2 aligns across 10 bases. This CDR3 is 19 amino acids long. CDR3 protein: CTCSLLAGVPYRSTDTQYF. For the CDR3, the DNA is TGTACCTGCAGTTTGCTAGCGGGAGTCCCATACAGGAGCACAGATACGCAGTATTTT.

This clonotype has more than one count but fewer than ten. The chain combines TRBV29-1 with TRBJ1-4; 11 bases are a match to TRBD1. The CDR3 length is 14 residues. V shed 6 bases and J 7 bases; nucleotides not matched to a gene: 7. CDR1 is SQVTM, CDR2 ANQGSEA, per germline. The CDR3 reads CSVGSGTGGEKLFF. The CDR3 DNA reads TGCAGCGTGGGATCCGGGACAGGGGGTGAAAAACTGTTTTTT.

V is TRBV12-3 or TRBV12-4 and J is TRBJ1-1; no reliable D call. CDR3 size: 18 residues. V was trimmed by 3 bases and J by 3 bases, leaving 23 bases between them. The CDR3: CASSFFGRFEGVDTEAFF. In nucleotides, the CDR3 is TGTGCCAGCAGTTTTTTCGGTCGTTTTGAGGGTGTGGACACTGAAGCTTTCTTT.